This T cell receptor (beta chain) comes out of a study of T cells in Graves' hyperthyroidism and ophthalmopathy. Study-wide results and limits: The authors' 13 V-J model separated ophthalmopathy from stable hyperthyroidism. Most thyroid-expanded clonotypes above 0.001 were also found in blood.

Pregnant or lactating patients were excluded, as were those with uncontrolled infection or other autoimmune disease. Based on clinical symptoms, serum thyroxine and TRAb, thyroid ultrasound and orbital computed tomography, diagnoses were reached. This clonotype was detected ten times or more. Its antigen is currently unknown. CDR3 size: 15 residues. Germline V gene lookup returns CDR1 KGHDR and CDR2 SFDVKD. After removal of 9 bases from V and 4 bases from J, the junction contained 7 bases not matched to a gene. The investigators amplified TCR beta CDR3 regions from RNA transcripts. The HTBI primer set served for first-round RT-PCR of the TCR CDR3. MiXCR was run by TCRdb on the multiplex PCR reads, yielding one entry per CDR3 protein. The table includes around 690,000 distinct CDR3 sequences, about 18% detected once.

This chain joins TRBV24-1 and TRBJ2-1; 11 bases fit TRBD2. Material for sequencing was blood. This sequence originates from a man in his forties or fifties with Graves' hyperthyroidism. CDR3 bases: TGTGCCACCTCGCGACTAGCGGGGCCGTACAATGAGCAGTTCTTC. This codes for CATSRLAGPYNEQFF.